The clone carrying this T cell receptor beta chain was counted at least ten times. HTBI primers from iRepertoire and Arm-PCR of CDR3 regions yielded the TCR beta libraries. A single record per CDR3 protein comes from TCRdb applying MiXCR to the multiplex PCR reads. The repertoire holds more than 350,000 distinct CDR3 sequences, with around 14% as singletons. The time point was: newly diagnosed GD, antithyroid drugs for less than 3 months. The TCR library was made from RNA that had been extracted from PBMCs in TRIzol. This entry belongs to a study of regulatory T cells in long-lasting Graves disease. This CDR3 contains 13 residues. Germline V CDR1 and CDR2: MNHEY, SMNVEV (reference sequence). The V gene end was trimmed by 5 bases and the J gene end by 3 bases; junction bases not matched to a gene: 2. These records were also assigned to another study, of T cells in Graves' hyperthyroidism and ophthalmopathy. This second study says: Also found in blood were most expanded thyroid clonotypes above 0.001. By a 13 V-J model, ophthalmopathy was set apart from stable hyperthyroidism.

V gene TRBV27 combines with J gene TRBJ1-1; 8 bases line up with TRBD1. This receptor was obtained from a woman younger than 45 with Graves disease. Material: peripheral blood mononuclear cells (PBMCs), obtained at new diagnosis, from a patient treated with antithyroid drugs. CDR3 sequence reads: CASSGTGYTEAFF. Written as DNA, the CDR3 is TGTGCCAGCAGTGGGACAGGTTACACTGAAGCTTTCTTT.